Sequencing of this T cell receptor (beta chain) was carried out in a study of blood T cell repertoires in COVID-19. Trimming cost V 1 base and J 3 bases, with 9 bases left between them. This CDR3 contains 14 residues. Germline V gene data show CDR1 as LNHDA and CDR2 as SQIVND (reference sequence). In the authors' methods: Cell counts per sample came from amplifying reference gene primers. Using immunoSEQ multiplex PCR, the repertoire was profiled, and TCRdb retains in-frame clones only, with some absent. The DNA was the basis for D and trimming; V, J and clone size are from that table. The sample consists of roughly 200,000 clones, around 87% of them appearing once.

The sequenced sample consisted of peripheral blood. The genes are TRBV19 and TRBJ1-2; D may be TRBD1 (6 bases). This TCR derives from a middle-aged man with active or convalescent COVID-19. The CDR3 DNA sequence: TGTGCCAGTAGTATAGGGAGGACAGACTATGGCTACACCTTC. It yields the protein CASSIGRTDYGYTF.